The T cell receptor (beta chain) under discussion was sequenced for a study of blood T cell repertoires in COVID-19. About the research overall: From T cells, B-cell-depleted T cells, or PBMCs came the material, which was cDNA or gDNA.

The table came from immunoSEQ multiplex PCR; TCRdb's copy has only in-frame clones and leaves some out. In the table there are fewer than 250,000 clones, roughly 84% of which are singletons. V gave up 3 bases and J gave up 6 bases, with 8 bases separating them. Germline V CDR1 and CDR2: SGHNT, YYREEE (reference sequence). CDR3 size: 12 residues. Recovered Cohort 3 donors showed two negative PCRs, clearance, or symptom resolution. This clonotype was sampled from a woman in her forties who had recovered from COVID-19. The chain employs TRBV5-4 and TRBJ2-3, with a possible D match to TRBD2 (5 bases). The sequenced sample consisted of PBMCs or T cells enriched from blood (not recorded which). The CDR3 bases are TGTGCCAGCAGCTCCGCTAGCGATACGCAGTATTTT. The encoded protein is CASSSASDTQYF.